In its sample, the clone carrying this T cell receptor (beta chain) was seen once. What it binds is unknown. The sample belongs to a study of shared clonotypes between healthy human individuals. Study-level results: Sequencing depth was predicted to influence how clonotypes are shared among donors.

At deep level, the assay was performed. The protocol was immunoSEQ multiplex PCR, while the TCRdb copy is restricted to in-frame clones and leaves out a portion. The sample shows around 1,900,000 clones, 93% of them seen only once. This CDR3 is 14 amino acids long. CDR1 and CDR2 (germline): SGDLS, YYNGEE. V shed 3 bases, J shed 12 bases, and the junction held 12 bases outside the gene matches. Cells designated naive CD8 were CD45RO-negative and were positively selected for CCR7, with terminally differentiated effector memory CD45RA+ cells excluded. What was sequenced was naive CD8+ T cells from PBMCs. The chain combines TRBV9 with TRBJ2-1, with 7 positions matching TRBD1. The TCR originated in a man younger than 30 in good health. Some clones in this sample may be carry-over from other donors' samples. CDR3 in amino acids: CASSAGQAKAGQFF. The DNA for the CDR3 is TGTGCCAGCAGCGCTGGACAGGCTAAGGCTGGGCAGTTCTTC. Using reference TRBV9 and TRBJ2-1 for the parts outside the CDR3, the full variable domain is DSGVTQTPKHLITATGQRVTLRCSPRSGDLSVYWYQQSLDQGLQFLIQYYNGEERAKGNILERFSAQQFPDLHSELNLSSLELGDSALYFCASSAGQAKAGQFFGPGTRLTVL.